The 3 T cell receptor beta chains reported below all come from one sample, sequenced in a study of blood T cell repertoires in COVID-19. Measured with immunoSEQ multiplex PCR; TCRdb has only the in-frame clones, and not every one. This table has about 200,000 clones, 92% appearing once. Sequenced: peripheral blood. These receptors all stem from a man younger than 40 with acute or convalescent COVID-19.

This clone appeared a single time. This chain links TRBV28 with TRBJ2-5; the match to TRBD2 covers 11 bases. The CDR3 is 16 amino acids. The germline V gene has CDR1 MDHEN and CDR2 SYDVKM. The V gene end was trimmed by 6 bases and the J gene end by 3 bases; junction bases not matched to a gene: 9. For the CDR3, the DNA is TGTGCCAGCAGCCGAAAATTGACTAGCGGGAAAGAGACCCAGTACTTC. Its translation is CASSRKLTSGKETQYF. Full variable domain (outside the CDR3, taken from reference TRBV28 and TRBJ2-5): DVKVTQSSRYLVKRTGEKVFLECVQDMDHENMFWYRQDPGLGLRLIYFSYDVKMKEKGDIPEGYSVSREKKERFSLILESASTNQTSMYLCASSRKLTSGKETQYFGPGTRLLVL.

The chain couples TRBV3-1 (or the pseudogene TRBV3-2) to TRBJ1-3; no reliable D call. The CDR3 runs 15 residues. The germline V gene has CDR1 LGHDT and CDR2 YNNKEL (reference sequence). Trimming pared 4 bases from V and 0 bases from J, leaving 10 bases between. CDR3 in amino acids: CASSPTWSSGNTIYF. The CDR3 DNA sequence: TGTGCCAGCAGCCCGACGTGGAGCTCTGGAAACACCATATATTTT.

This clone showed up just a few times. Here the CDR3 reads CASSWDRAEGNIQYF. The CDR3 nucleotides are TGTGCCAGCAGCTGGGACAGGGCGGAAGGTAACATTCAGTACTTC. The chain has TRBV3-1 (or the pseudogene TRBV3-2) and TRBJ2-4; TRBD1 agrees at 9 bases. Germline assignment: CDR1 LGHDT and CDR2 YNNKEL (reference sequence). CDR3 length equals 15 residues. Trimming took 5 bases from V and 7 from J; bases not matched to a gene: 9.